Listed here are 16 T cell receptor beta chains from one sample, sequenced in a study. Via MiXCR, TCRdb re-called the RT-PCR reads, giving one row per CDR3 protein. The sample consists of about 680,000 distinct CDR3 sequences, approximately 15% of them appearing once. The sample comprised memory CD4+ T cells from blood. Receptors originate from a female donor in good health, serving as a healthy control.

The rearrangement joins TRBV6-6 to TRBJ1-4, with TRBD1 matching 10 bases. The CDR3 is made up of 15 amino acids. Per germline, CDR1 MNHNY and CDR2 SVGAGI (reference sequence). The trim removed 7 bases at V and 7 bases at J, leaving 9 bases unmatched. The chain's CDR3 is CASKQTGGEGEKLFF. CDR3 sequence (DNA): TGTGCCAGCAAACAGACAGGGGGCGAGGGTGAAAAACTGTTTTTT.

V gene TRBV5-1 combines with J gene TRBJ2-3; a possible D gene is TRBD2 (7 bases). Trimming pared 7 bases from V and 6 bases from J, leaving 15 bases between. This CDR3 comprises 13 residues. The germline gives CDR1 SGHRS, CDR2 YFSETQ. In DNA form, the CDR3 reads TGCGCCAGCCGGAGGGGGGGTAGGGATACGCAGTATTTT. Translation: CASRRGGRDTQYF. Filled out from reference TRBV5-1 and TRBJ2-3, the complete variable domain reads KAGVTQTPRYLIKTRGQQVTLSCSPISGHRSVSWYQQTPGQGLQFLFEYFSETQRNKGNFPGRFSGRQFSNSRSEMNVSTLELGDSALYLCASRRGGRDTQYFGPGTRLTVL.

Of note for this clonotype: One base away lies a much larger clone, so this may be a sequencing read error. This chain links TRBV12-3 or TRBV12-4 with TRBJ1-1; D is undetermined. This CDR3 contains 13 residues. This CDR3 is CARSFYEDTEAFF. CDR3 DNA: TGTGCCAGAAGTTTTTACGAGGACACTGAAGCTTTCTTT.

V gene TRBV12-3 or TRBV12-4 combines with J gene TRBJ1-3; D is possibly TRBD1 (5 bases). The CDR3 is made up of 15 amino acids. V gave up 1 base and J gave up 4 bases, with 11 bases separating them. The CDR3 loop reads CASSLGTTGGNTIYF. CDR3 nucleotide sequence: TGTGCCAGCAGTTTAGGTACAACAGGCGGAAACACCATATATTTT.

V gene TRBV27 combines with J gene TRBJ2-2, with 7 bases lining up with TRBD1. In germline, CDR1 is MNHEY, CDR2 SMNVEV (reference sequence). Losses at the gene ends were 6 bases for V and 5 bases for J; bases not matched to a gene: 3. The CDR3 runs to 13 residues. This CDR3 is CASRDRLTGELFF. CDR3 nucleotide sequence: TGTGCCAGCAGGGACAGGTTAACCGGGGAGCTGTTTTTT.

A few counts support this clonotype. This chain uses TRBV4-1 with TRBJ2-5, with a tentative D call TRBD2 (5 bases). CDR3 length: 15 residues. V lost 0 bases to trimming and J lost 5 bases, with 13 bases between them. Germline lookup yields CDR1 MGHRA and CDR2 YSYEKL. In nucleotides, the CDR3 is TGCGCCAGCAGCCAAGATCTCGGGATAGAGGAGACCCAGTACTTC. This sequence encodes CASSQDLGIEETQYF.

The V and J genes are TRBV21-1 and TRBJ1-5; the DNA was not compared with TRBD1, the D call given in the table. TRBV21-1 is marked as a pseudogene. The CDR3 extends over 16 amino acids. CDR3: CASSKDSGGLNQPQHF. DNA for the CDR3: TGTGCCAGCAGCAAAGATTCAGGGGGCCTGAATCAGCCCCAGCATTTT.

V usage is TRBV10-3 and J usage is TRBJ2-1; no clear D gene. The CDR3 consists of 14 residues. Trimming removed 3 bases at V and 5 bases at J, with 11 bases between. Germline V gene sequence: CDR1 ENHRY, CDR2 SYGVKD. The CDR3 region is CAISDQPSNNEQFF. Written as DNA, the CDR3 is TGTGCCATCAGTGACCAACCTTCCAACAATGAGCAGTTCTTC.

This clonotype has more than one count but fewer than ten. This chain links TRBV7-2 with TRBJ1-2, with D possibly matching TRBD1 (5 bases). Germline V CDR1 and CDR2: SGHTA, FQGNSA. This CDR3 has 15 residues. The V end lost 3 bases, the J end lost 0 bases, and 11 bases lay between the germline ends. CDR3 residues: CASSLSGLANYGYTF. CDR3 nucleotides: TGTGCCAGCAGCTTGTCAGGGTTAGCTAACTATGGCTACACCTTC.

This clonotype was detected ten times or more. This chain joins TRBV20-1 and TRBJ1-5; D possibly corresponds to TRBD1 (6 bases). V gave up 6 bases and J gave up 7 bases, with 19 bases separating them. The CDR3 has 14 amino acids. The germline gives CDR1 DFQATT, CDR2 SNEGSKA (reference sequence). This chain's CDR3 is CSALTPGECQPQHF. The CDR3, as DNA: TGCAGTGCCCTTACGCCAGGGGAGTGCCAGCCCCAGCATTTT.

The chain links TRBV20-1 to TRBJ1-1; no definite D call. Germline CDR1 DFQATT, CDR2 SNEGSKA (reference sequence). V gave up 5 bases and J gave up 0 bases, with 10 bases separating them. The CDR3 sequence is 13 residues long. The CDR3 loop reads CSAPGRLNTEAFF. CDR3 in DNA: TGCAGTGCTCCCGGTCGGTTGAACACTGAAGCTTTCTTT.

This clonotype showed up many times. The rearrangement uses TRBV29-1 and TRBJ2-1; D is ambiguous. Deletions cut 7 bases from V and 2 bases from J, with 15 bases between. The CDR3 runs 14 residues. Per the germline V gene, CDR1 is SQVTM and CDR2 is ANQGSEA. The CDR3 nucleotides read TGCAGCGCCTACCGTCGAAGAGCCTACAATGAGCAGTTCTTC. This encodes CSAYRRRAYNEQFF.

This clonotype was recorded a few times. This sequence joins TRBV6-6 and TRBJ2-7; perhaps TRBD1 as D (5 bases). With 6 bases removed from V and 4 bases from J, the gap between germline ends came to 19 bases. The CDR3 spans 15 residues. Germline V lookup: CDR1 MNHNY, CDR2 SVGAGI (reference sequence). CDR3 region: CASSSTRRAGYEQYF. Written as DNA, the CDR3 is TGTGCCAGCAGCTCGACCCGCAGGGCAGGGTACGAGCAGTACTTC.

This clonotype was seen only a few times. V and J are TRBV20-1 and TRBJ1-2, with D possibly TRBD1 on 6 matching bases. V was cut by 6 bases and J by 4 bases, with 12 bases left in between. Germline V gene data show CDR1 as DFQATT and CDR2 as SNEGSKA (reference sequence). CDR3 length equals 12 residues. This CDR3 is CSAPSGAYGYTF. DNA of the CDR3: TGCAGTGCACCTTCAGGGGCCTATGGCTACACCTTC.

The rearrangement uses TRBV20-1 and TRBJ1-6, with 8 bases matching TRBD1. The V gene end was trimmed by 2 bases and the J gene end by 10 bases; junction bases not matched to a gene: 13. The CDR3 covers 16 residues. CDR1 and CDR2 (germline): DFQATT, SNEGSKA (reference sequence). The CDR3, as DNA: TGCAGTGCTAGAAATGACGGACAGGGACTGGGGTCACCCCTCCACTTT. Amino acids: CSARNDGQGLGSPLHF.

The V and J genes are TRBV6-5 and TRBJ2-7, with D hard to call. CDR3 length: 14 amino acids. The germline V and J ends were trimmed by 4 bases and 8 bases, with 18 bases remaining between them. Germline CDR1 is MNHEY and CDR2 is SVGAGI. This chain's CDR3 is CASSFTPFGYKQYF. The CDR3, as DNA: TGTGCCAGCAGTTTCACACCCTTCGGGTACAAGCAGTACTTC.